The source of this T cell receptor (beta chain) is a study of T cell responses to AZD1222 COVID-19 vaccine. Overall study findings and caveats: The donor cohort was predominantly white British with a female majority, and clonal diversity may have been underestimated. There were repertoire samples only from the period after the peak T cell response. Spike was spanned by vaccine-associated CD4 TCRs, with dominance at 160-218 and 743-854.

About this clone itself: Its target is unknown.

Using immunoSEQ multiplex PCR, the repertoire was profiled, and TCRdb retains in-frame clones only, with some absent. The table lists some 130,000 clones, 84% of them singletons. This CDR3 has 15 amino acids. Trimming cost V 2 bases and J 5 bases, with 15 bases left between them. In germline, CDR1 is LNHDA, CDR2 SQIVND (reference sequence). J is TRBJ1-2 and V is TRBV19; D gene unclear. The material was peripheral blood, obtained on day 0 of AZD1222 vaccination. The TCR sequence derives from an adult in good health. CDR3: CASSIMMEGAYGYTF. Here the CDR3 DNA reads TGTGCCAGTAGTATAATGATGGAGGGCGCGTATGGCTACACCTTC.